A single sample gave rise to the 10 T cell receptor beta chains below, sequenced in a study of neurological immune-mediated disorders. TCRdb independently ran MiXCR on the 5' RACE reads; one entry per CDR3 protein. The table has approximately 48,000 distinct CDR3 sequences, over 15% seen once. Sequencing was carried out using PBMCs. These receptors originate from a man in his 60s in good health.

This clonotype was counted many times. CDR3: CSVARDLAGELFF. The CDR3, as DNA: TGCAGCGTCGCCAGGGACCTAGCCGGGGAGCTGTTTTTT. The V and J genes are TRBV29-1 and TRBJ2-2; D may correspond to TRBD1 or TRBD2 (5 bases each). V shed 6 bases and J shed 6 bases, with 14 bases lying between them. Germline CDR1 is SQVTM and CDR2 is ANQGSEA. This CDR3 comprises 13 residues.

This clonotype was seen ten or more times. The V call is TRBV7-9, the J call TRBJ2-5; D gene uncertain. The ends were cut back, 2 bases at V and 5 bases at J, with 15 bases in the middle. Germline assignment: CDR1 SEHNR and CDR2 FQNEAQ (reference sequence). The length of the CDR3 is 15 residues. The CDR3 is CASSLLLGSSETQYF. In nucleotides, the CDR3 is TGTGCCAGCAGCTTACTCCTAGGTTCATCGGAGACCCAGTACTTC.

This clonotype appeared many times. V is TRBV5-1 and J is TRBJ2-5, with D possibly matching TRBD1 (5 bases). This CDR3 contains 16 residues. Trimming took off 0 bases at V and 3 bases at J, with 15 bases between the two ends. Per the germline V gene, CDR1 is SGHRS and CDR2 is YFSETQ. This chain's CDR3 is CASSLGSTGPEETQYF. The CDR3 coding sequence is TGCGCCAGCAGCTTGGGTTCAACAGGCCCCGAAGAGACCCAGTACTTC.

This clonotype has ten or more counts. V gene TRBV6-1 combines with J gene TRBJ1-1; D not certain. Germline CDR1 is MNHNS and CDR2 is SASEGT. Trimming pared 4 bases from V and 4 bases from J, leaving 10 bases between. This CDR3 is 13 amino acids long. Here the CDR3 reads CASSASGSTEAFF. In DNA, the CDR3 is TGTGCCAGCAGTGCCAGCGGAAGCACTGAAGCTTTCTTT.

This chain uses TRBV5-1 with TRBJ1-6; a possible D gene is TRBD1 (5 bases). The V gene's germline CDR1 is SGHRS and CDR2 YFSETQ. Trimming cost V 0 bases and J 7 bases, with 11 bases left between them. This CDR3 spans 15 amino acids. This chain's CDR3 is CASSLDGGRNSPLHF. DNA of the CDR3: TGCGCCAGCAGCTTGGATGGGGGGAGGAATTCACCCCTCCACTTT.

This clonotype was counted at least ten times. The J gene is TRBJ2-7, the V gene TRBV6-6; 7 nucleotides line up with TRBD2. This CDR3 has 13 residues. CDR1 and CDR2 from the germline V gene are MNHNY and SVGAGI (reference sequence). Unmatched junction bases numbered 7, after V lost 5 bases and J lost 6 bases. Here the CDR3 reads CASSRAGVSEQYF. The CDR3 nucleotides read TGTGCCAGCAGTCGGGCGGGGGTGAGCGAGCAGTACTTC.

This clonotype occurred many times. The chain is built from TRBV20-1 and TRBJ2-1; perhaps D is TRBD1 or TRBD2 (7 bases each). V lost 5 bases to trimming and J lost 7 bases, with 15 bases between them. Per the germline V gene, CDR1 is DFQATT and CDR2 is SNEGSKA (reference sequence). This CDR3 is built from 13 residues. The CDR3 is CSASGGGGNEQFF. In DNA form, the CDR3 reads TGCAGTGCTTCAGGGGGGGGGGGGAATGAGCAGTTCTTC.

This clonotype was detected ten times or more. The V gene is TRBV7-9, the J gene TRBJ2-2; D not certain. From germline, CDR1 is SEHNR and CDR2 FQNEAQ (reference sequence). Trimming took off 5 bases at V and 9 bases at J, with 10 bases between the two ends. This CDR3 region has 12 residues. Here the CDR3 reads CASSIDTRELFF. The CDR3 DNA follows: TGTGCCAGCAGCATTGACACGAGGGAGCTGTTTTTT. Full variable domain (remainder filled in from reference TRBV7-9 and TRBJ2-2): DTGVSQNPRHKITKRGQNVTFRCDPISEHNRLYWYRQTLGQGPEFLTYFQNEAQLEKSRLLSDRFSAERPKGSFSTLEIQRTEQGDSAMYLCASSIDTRELFFGEGSRLTVL.

Ten or more counts support this clonotype. The V and J genes are TRBV5-4 and TRBJ2-2; 11 bases fit TRBD2. Germline loops: CDR1 SGHNT, CDR2 YYREEE (reference sequence). The CDR3 is 16 amino acids. The junction had 5 bases not matched to a gene; V was cut back by 3 bases and J by 4 bases. CDR3 nucleotides: TGTGCCAGCAGCTCCTCGGGACTAGCGGTCACCGGGGAGCTGTTTTTT. The encoded protein is CASSSSGLAVTGELFF.

The V and J genes are TRBV20-1 and TRBJ1-5; TRBD1 might be the D (6 bases). V was cut by 2 bases and J by 4 bases, with 18 bases left in between. Germline V gene data show CDR1 as DFQATT and CDR2 as SNEGSKA (reference sequence). There are 16 residues in the CDR3. The DNA for the CDR3 is TGCAGTGCTAGACCCACAGGGCACGGCCCTAATCAGCCCCAGCATTTT. Protein: CSARPTGHGPNQPQHF.